The following is a T cell receptor beta chain sequence with its context. Its binding antigen is unknown. No per-base quality is available; no much larger clone lies one base away. The CDR3 sequence holds 14 residues, the cysteine and phenylalanine included. Of all the DNA, just the CDR3 is kept, 42 bases in frame from base 1. Via the germline V gene (reference sequence), CDR1 is MNHEY and CDR2 SMNVEV. V loses 2 bases, J loses 4 bases, and the germline ends lie 9 bases apart. This specimen comes from a study of shared clonotypes between healthy human individuals (dated by TCRdb to 2018 to 2021). Concerning the study at large: A few men and a couple of women, aged 18 to 49 years, made up the cohort. Per donor, three plates each were used for CD4 naive and CD4 memory, two for CD8 naive, and one for CD8 memory. To estimate repertoire size and how much clonotypes are shared between individuals, the study performed deep sequencing of blood TCR repertoires from a few healthy adults. Libraries were prepared and TCR repertoires were sequenced by different laboratories using diverse techniques, in order to increase sequencing depth and limit assay-specific biases. Each donor's leukapheresis produced roughly between about 0.9 and 9.5 billion PBMCs.

Findings and caveats that apply to the study as a whole: Incomplete sequencing was indicated by rarefaction of sorted-subset datasets, despite the large sequencing depth. Compared with non-shared clonotypes, the clonotypes found in all four sorted-subset donors had higher generation probabilities. The genetic and exposure-history diversity represented was limited by the small number of donors. Across four donors, roughly 5.4% of naive CD4, 3.5% of naive CD8, 2% to 2.5% of memory CD4, and 0.3% to 0.45% of memory CD8 clonotypes were shared. Naive subsets generally had larger estimated clonotype richness than memory subsets did. Sampling was restricted to blood, and TCR repertoires in tissues likely differ from the TCR repertoires found in blood. Pairwise subsampling led to the expectation that sequencing depth would affect the degree of clonotype sharing among donors.

Using the deep immunoSEQ assay, TCR CDR3 regions were amplified from genomic DNA by multiplex PCR. Genomic DNA extracted from each cell subset was distributed evenly over all wells of several immunoSEQ 96-well plates, and each plate served as one replicate. For sorted subsets, around 0.2 ug of genomic DNA, equivalent to tens of thousands of T cell genomes, went into each replicate PCR. Purified libraries were quantified with a Qubit 3.0 fluorometer, sized on a Bioanalyzer 2100, and re-quantified with the KAPA Library Quantification kit. Every immunoSEQ 96-well plate was sequenced on a dedicated single-read 150-cycle Illumina NextSeq 550 flow cell. Per the authors' processing: Because the immunoSEQ output included only junctional sequences and no quality scores, the filtering could not be the same as the filtering used for full-length reads. Sequences were annotated with PyIR, a Python wrapper for IgBLAST v1.9, using IMGT germline references to assign V/J genes and CDR3. Reads with weak V/J assignments (E-value above 1e-6), missing CDR3, stop codons, out-of-frame junctions, or ambiguous translated residues were removed. V3J clonotypes were defined by identical inferred V gene, J gene, and CDR3 amino acid sequence. The percentage overlap between two repertoires was calculated by dividing the number of shared unique clonotypes by the size of the smaller repertoire. RTK rarefaction, the Chao1 estimator, and Recon v2.1 estimates of unobserved clonotypes were used to assess repertoire richness. Generation probabilities for all TCRbeta clonotypes obtained by the gDNA method from a few donors were computed using OLGA. Not all clones reach the TCRdb copy of this immuneACCESS table, which keeps in-frame sequences only. Checked studies attribute under half of the gap to unresolved V genes and leave the rest unexplained. Clone size and V and J calls were adopted from that table, with D and trimming inferred from the DNA. Present in this sample are approximately 720,000 clones, around 90% of which were seen just once. The biggest ten clones account for 24% of the sample.

CD8 naive samples consisted of CD45RO-negative cells that were positively selected for CCR7, yielding a CD45RA+CCR7+ population without TemRA cells. Healthy HIV-negative adults with no recently reported acute infections or vaccinations were included as donors. Every donor was a Caucasian adult residing in Nashville, Tennessee, USA. Blood was obtained by leukapheresis, after which PBMCs were separated by Ficoll-Histopaque density gradient centrifugation and cryopreserved in liquid nitrogen vapor phase. Analytical flow cytometry was used to check the purity and quantity of each magnetically sorted T cell population. Genomic DNA was isolated from every sorted fraction and measured by UV absorbance on a Nanodrop 2000c.

This clonotype was sampled from a man between 25 and 39 years old in good health. The rearranged segments are TRBV27 and TRBJ2-1, with TRBD2 perhaps the D gene, on 5 matching bases. The material sequenced was naive CD8+ T cells sorted from blood. Sample cell subset or site, as interpreted from the label and publication: CD45RA+CCR7+. The CDR3 corresponds to CASSLLAQYNEQFF. The DNA sequence reads TGTGCCAGCAGTTTACTAGCCCAATACAATGAGCAGTTCTTC.